The entry that follows covers one T cell receptor beta chain sequence. This sample is drawn from a study of technical replicates of blood from a few donors. Data came from immunoSEQ multiplex PCR; TCRdb stores just in-frame clones and leaves some out. The data show about 93,000 clones, approximately 95% seen once. Trimming removed 5 bases from V and 0 bases from J, with 11 bases in between. Per germline, CDR1 MNHEY and CDR2 SMNVEV (reference sequence). This CDR3 has 15 residues. The sequenced sample was T cells isolated from PBMCs. The chain combines TRBV27 with TRBJ1-5; D remains ambiguous. This TCR derives from a human donor in good health. The CDR3 protein is CASSRTYNSNQPQHF. Here the CDR3 DNA reads TGTGCCAGCAGTAGGACTTATAATAGCAATCAGCCCCAGCATTTT.